The source of this T cell receptor (beta chain) is a study of cytomegalovirus exposure and HLA in healthy donors. Primers included in the PCR were 60 Vbeta and 13 Jbeta primers. Assay used: immunoSEQ multiplex PCR; TCRdb lists only in-frame clones, some missing. The sample lists tens of thousands of clones, more than 60% seen once, with about 51% in the top ten. Germline CDR1 reads GTSNPN; CDR2 reads SVGIG (reference sequence). V was pared by 5 bases and J by 1 base, with 0 bases of the junction left unmatched. CDR3 length: 12 amino acids. This TCR derives from a man aged 50 or older in good health and CMV-seropositive. What was sequenced was PBMCs. The chain has TRBV30 and TRBJ1-2, with TRBD1 identical over 8 bases. The CDR3 is CAWDRGNYGYTF. In DNA form, the CDR3 reads TGTGCCTGGGACAGGGGTAACTATGGCTACACCTTC. Looking up the rest from reference TRBV30 and TRBJ1-2 gives the full variable domain: SQTIHQWPATLVQPVGSPLSLECTVEGTSNPNLYWYRQAAGRGLQLLFYSVGIGQISSEVPQNLSASRPQDRQFILSSKKLLLSDSGFYLCAWDRGNYGYTFGSGTRLTVV.